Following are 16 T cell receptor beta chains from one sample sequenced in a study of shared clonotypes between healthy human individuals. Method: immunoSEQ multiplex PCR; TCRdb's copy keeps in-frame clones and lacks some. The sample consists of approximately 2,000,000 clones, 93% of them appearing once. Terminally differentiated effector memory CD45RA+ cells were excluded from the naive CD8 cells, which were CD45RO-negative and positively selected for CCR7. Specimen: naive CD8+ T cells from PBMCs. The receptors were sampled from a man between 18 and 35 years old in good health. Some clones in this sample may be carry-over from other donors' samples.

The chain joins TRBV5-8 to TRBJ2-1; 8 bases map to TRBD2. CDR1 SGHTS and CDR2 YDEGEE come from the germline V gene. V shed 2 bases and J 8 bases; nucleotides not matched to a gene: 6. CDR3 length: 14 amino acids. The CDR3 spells CASSFEREGDEQFF. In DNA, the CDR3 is TGTGCCAGCAGCTTCGAACGGGAGGGCGATGAGCAGTTCTTC.

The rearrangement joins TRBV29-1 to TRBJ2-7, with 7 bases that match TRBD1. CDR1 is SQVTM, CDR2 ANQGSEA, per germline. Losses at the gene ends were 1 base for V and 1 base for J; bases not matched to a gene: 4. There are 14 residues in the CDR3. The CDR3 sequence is CSVEGDSLSYEQYF. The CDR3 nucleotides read TGCAGCGTTGAAGGGGACAGCTTATCCTACGAGCAGTACTTC.

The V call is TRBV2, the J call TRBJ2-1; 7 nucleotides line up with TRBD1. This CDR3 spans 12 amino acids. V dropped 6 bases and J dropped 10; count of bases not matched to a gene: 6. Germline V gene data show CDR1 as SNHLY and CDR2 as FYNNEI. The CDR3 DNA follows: TGTGCCAGCAGCGAGGGGGCGCGAGAGCAGTTCTTC. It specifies CASSEGAREQFF.

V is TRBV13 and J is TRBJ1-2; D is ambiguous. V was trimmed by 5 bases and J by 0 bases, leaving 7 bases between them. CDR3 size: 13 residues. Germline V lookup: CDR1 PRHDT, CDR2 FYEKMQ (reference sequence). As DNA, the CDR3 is TGTGCCAGCAGCCACGGGACTAACTATGGCTACACCTTC. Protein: CASSHGTNYGYTF.

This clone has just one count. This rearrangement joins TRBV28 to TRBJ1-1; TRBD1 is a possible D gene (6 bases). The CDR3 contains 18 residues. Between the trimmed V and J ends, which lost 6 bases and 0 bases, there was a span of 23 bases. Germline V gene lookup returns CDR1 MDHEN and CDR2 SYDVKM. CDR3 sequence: CASRFRDIQPLLNTEAFF. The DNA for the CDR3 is TGTGCCAGCAGATTTCGGGACATTCAACCTCTGTTGAACACTGAAGCTTTCTTT.

Here the CDR3 reads CASSLVLPGHEQFF. CDR3 nucleotides: TGTGCCAGCAGCTTAGTTTTGCCGGGCCATGAGCAGTTCTTC. This sequence joins TRBV7-9 and TRBJ2-1; the D is unclear. Germline V CDR1 and CDR2: SEHNR, FQNEAQ (reference sequence). This CDR3 contains 14 residues. Between the trimmed V and J ends, which lost 1 base and 8 bases, there was a span of 12 bases.

CDR3 sequence reads: CASSYIGPGAGEAFF. CDR3 bases: TGTGCCAGCAGTTACATAGGACCCGGAGCGGGTGAAGCTTTCTTT. The chain combines TRBV6-5 with TRBJ1-1; D is ambiguous. This CDR3 is 15 amino acids long. The germline V gene encodes CDR1 MNHEY and CDR2 SVGAGI. V lost 2 bases, J lost 7 bases, and 17 bases lay in between.

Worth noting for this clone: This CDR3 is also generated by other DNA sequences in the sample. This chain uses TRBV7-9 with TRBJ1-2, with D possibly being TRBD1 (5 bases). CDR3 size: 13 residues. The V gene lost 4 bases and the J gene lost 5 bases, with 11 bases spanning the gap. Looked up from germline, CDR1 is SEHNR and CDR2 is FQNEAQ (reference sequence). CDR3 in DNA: TGTGCCAGCAGCTCCGGGACGGCATATGGCTACACCTTC. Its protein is CASSSGTAYGYTF.

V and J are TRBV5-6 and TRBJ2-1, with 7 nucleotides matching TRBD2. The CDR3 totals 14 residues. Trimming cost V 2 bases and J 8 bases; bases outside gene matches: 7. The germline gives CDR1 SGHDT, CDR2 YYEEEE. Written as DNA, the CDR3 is TGTGCCAGCAGCTTTGGAACTAGCGCCCATGAGCAGTTCTTC. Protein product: CASSFGTSAHEQFF.

In DNA, the CDR3 is TGTGCCAGCAGCCCGGACATACGCACAGATACGCAGTATTTT. Translated: CASSPDIRTDTQYF. This chain connects TRBV7-3 to TRBJ2-3, with D possibly being TRBD1 (5 bases). Germline CDR1 SGHTA, CDR2 FQGTGA. The CDR3 length is 14 residues. Trimming shortened V by 5 bases and J by 1 base, and 10 bases separated the two germline ends.

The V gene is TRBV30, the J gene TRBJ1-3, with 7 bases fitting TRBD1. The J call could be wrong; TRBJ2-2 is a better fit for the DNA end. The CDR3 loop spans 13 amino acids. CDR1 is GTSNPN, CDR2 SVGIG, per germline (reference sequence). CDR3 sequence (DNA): TGTGCCTGGACAGGGGGTGACACCGGGGAGCTGTTTTTT. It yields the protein CAWTGGDTGELFF.

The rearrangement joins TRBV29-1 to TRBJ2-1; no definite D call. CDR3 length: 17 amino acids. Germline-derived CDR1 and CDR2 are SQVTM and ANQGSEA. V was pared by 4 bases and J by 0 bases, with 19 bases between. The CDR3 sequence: CSVVGPLRKSSYNEQFF. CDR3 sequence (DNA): TGCAGCGTTGTTGGTCCCCTGCGGAAGAGCTCCTACAATGAGCAGTTCTTC.

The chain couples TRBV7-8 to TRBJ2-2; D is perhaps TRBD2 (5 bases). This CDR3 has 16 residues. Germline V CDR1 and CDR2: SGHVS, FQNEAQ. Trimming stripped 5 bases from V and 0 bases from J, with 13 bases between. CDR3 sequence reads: CASSAGQTSNTGELFF. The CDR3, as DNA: TGTGCCAGCAGCGCGGGCCAGACCTCGAACACCGGGGAGCTGTTTTTT. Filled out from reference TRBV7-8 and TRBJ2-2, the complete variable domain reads GAGVSQSPRYKVAKRGQDVALRCDPISGHVSLFWYQQALGQGPEFLTYFQNEAQLDKSGLPSDRFFAERPEGSVSTLKIQRTQQEDSAVYLCASSAGQTSNTGELFFGEGSRLTVL.

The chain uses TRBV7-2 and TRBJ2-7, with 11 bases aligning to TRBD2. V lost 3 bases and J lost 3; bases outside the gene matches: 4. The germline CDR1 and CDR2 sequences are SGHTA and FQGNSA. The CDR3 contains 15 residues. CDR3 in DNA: TGTGCCAGCAGCTTGGGACTAGCGGCCGGCTACGAGCAGTACTTC. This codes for CASSLGLAAGYEQYF. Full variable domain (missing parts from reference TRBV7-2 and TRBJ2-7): GAGVSQSPSNKVTEKGKDVELRCDPISGHTALYWYRQSLGQGLEFLIYFQGNSAPDKSGLPSDRFSAERTGGSVSTLTIQRTQQEDSAVYLCASSLGLAAGYEQYFGPGTRLTVT.

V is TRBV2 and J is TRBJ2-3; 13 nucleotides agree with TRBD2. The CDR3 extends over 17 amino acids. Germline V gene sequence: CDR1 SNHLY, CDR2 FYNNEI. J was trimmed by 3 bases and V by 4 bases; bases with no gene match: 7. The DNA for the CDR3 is TGTGCCAGCAGTGGACGACTAGCGGGAGGATGGACAGATACGCAGTATTTT. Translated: CASSGRLAGGWTDTQYF.

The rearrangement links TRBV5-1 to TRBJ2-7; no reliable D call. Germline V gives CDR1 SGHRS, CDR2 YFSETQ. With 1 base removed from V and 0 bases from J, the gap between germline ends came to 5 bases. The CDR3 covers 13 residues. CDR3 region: CASSLHRSYEQYF. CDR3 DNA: TGCGCCAGCAGCTTGCACCGCTCCTACGAGCAGTACTTC.